This T cell receptor (beta chain) stems from a study of graft-versus-host responses after intestinal transplantation. Overall study context: Transplantation in recipients was multivisceral, liver-intestinal, or isolated intestinal. Tacrolimus plus steroids were given to all recipients for two to three years, preceded by anti-thymocyte globulin induction.

Sequenced by immunoSEQ multiplex PCR; TCRdb stores in-frame clones only, minus some. Seen here are about 47,000 clones, roughly 91% observed once, and the top ten hold under 7.5%. Findings and limits, study-wide: Early after transplant, HvG declines were associated with peak levels of circulating GvH clones. The authors found GvH clones in recipient marrow, some appearing first in ileum or blood.

Germline lookup yields CDR1 MNHNS and CDR2 SASEGT. The CDR3 spans 14 residues. As concerns this clone: Its antigen is undetermined.

The input for sequencing was PBMCs, taken about 800 days after a first intestinal transplant, on the day of a second. The rearrangement joins TRBV6-1 to TRBJ2-5; 7 bases align to TRBD1. The DNA end is more similar to TRBJ2-7, so the J call may be wrong. The TCR sequence derives from a human patient who received an intestinal transplant, so some T cells may come from the graft donor. The CDR3 region is CASRYRGPSYEQYF. The CDR3, as DNA: TGTGCCAGCAGATACAGGGGACCCTCCTACGAGCAGTACTTC.